The clone carrying this TCR beta chain was counted once. As for treatment: preoperative locoregional IRX-2 cytokine immunotherapy. Patients received preoperative, locoregional IRX-2 cytokine immunotherapy in a phase Ib study. This CDR3 is 14 amino acids long. Per germline, CDR1 GTSNPN and CDR2 SVGIG (reference sequence). Losses at the gene ends were 1 base for V and 1 base for J; bases not matched to a gene: 4. This sample was included in a study of preoperative IRX-2 immunotherapy in early breast cancer. TCRdb's copy holds only in-frame clones and misses some; the assay was immunoSEQ multiplex PCR. The table shows under 45,000 clones, with about 95% occurring only once.

The receptor was isolated from a human donor with breast cancer. The chain combines TRBV30 with TRBJ2-7; 7 nucleotides match TRBD1. Sample: tumor tissue, taken after IRX-2 immunotherapy. CDR3 region: CAWSEQGRSYEQYF. The CDR3 region has the DNA TGTGCCTGGAGTGAACAGGGGCGATCCTACGAGCAGTACTTC. Combining the CDR3 with reference TRBV30 and TRBJ2-7 gives the whole variable domain SQTIHQWPATLVQPVGSPLSLECTVEGTSNPNLYWYRQAAGRGLQLLFYSVGIGQISSEVPQNLSASRPQDRQFILSSKKLLLSDSGFYLCAWSEQGRSYEQYFGPGTRLTVT.